This entry concerns a single TCR beta chain. The antigen remains unidentified. This clone may be a read error of a much larger clone one base away. The data belong to a study of CD8 T cells in ankylosing spondylitis. Findings of the study overall: From matched ankylosing spondylitis synovial fluid, disease-linked clones were reportedly recovered at significantly enriched levels. Eight highly homologous variants made up a TCR beta motif, and this motif appeared characteristic of ankylosing spondylitis blood.

Using its own MiXCR run on the 5' RACE reads, TCRdb lists one record per CDR3 protein. The sample has 250,000 to 350,000 distinct CDR3 sequences, 20% seen once. Sequencing was carried out using blood, either unsorted or a sorted T cell fraction (not recorded which). The TCR sequence derives from a male donor with ankylosing spondylitis or in good health (not recorded which).

The CDR3 loop is CSARDLASGEIQYF. In nucleotides, the CDR3 is TGCAGTGCTAGAGATCTGGCTAGCGGGGAGATCCAGTACTTC. The chain joins TRBV20-1 to TRBJ2-5; TRBD2 matches at 9 bases. Germline V gene sequence: CDR1 DFQATT, CDR2 SNEGSKA (reference sequence). This CDR3 has 14 amino acids.